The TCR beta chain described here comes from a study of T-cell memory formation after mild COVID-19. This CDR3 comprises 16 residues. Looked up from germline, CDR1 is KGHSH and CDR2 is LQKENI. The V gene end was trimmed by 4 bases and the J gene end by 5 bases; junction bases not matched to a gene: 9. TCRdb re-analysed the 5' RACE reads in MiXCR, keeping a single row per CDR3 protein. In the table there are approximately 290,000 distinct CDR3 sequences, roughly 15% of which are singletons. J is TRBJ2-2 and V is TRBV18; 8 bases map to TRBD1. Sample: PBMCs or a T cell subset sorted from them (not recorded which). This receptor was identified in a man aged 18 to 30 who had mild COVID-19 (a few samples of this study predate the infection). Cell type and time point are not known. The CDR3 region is CASSRSTGGRTGELFF. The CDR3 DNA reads TGTGCCAGCTCACGTTCAACAGGGGGACGGACCGGGGAGCTGTTTTTT.